Sequencing of this T cell receptor (beta chain) was carried out in a study of post-analysis software for immune sequencing data. Study as a whole: Disease courses included relapsing-remitting, secondary progressive and progressive-relapsing multiple sclerosis. Findings and caveats of the study: Strong co-clustering by F measure linked samples that shared a preparation batch. Four or five TRBV segments were significantly more frequent in patients than in controls. TRBV5-6, TRBV5-1 and TRBV20-1 were among these segments. Relative to controls, patients with multiple sclerosis showed significantly lower normalized Chao1 diversity.

The germline V gene has CDR1 ENHRY and CDR2 SYGVKD. With V trimmed by 5 bases and J by 6 bases, 13 bases remained unmatched. CDR3 length: 15 residues. With regard to this clonotype: Its matching antigen is unknown.

The TCR beta cDNA libraries contained unique molecular identifiers. Between roughly 1 and 10 million T cells gave rise to about 450,000 cDNA molecules. MiXCR was run by TCRdb on the PCR reads, yielding one entry per CDR3 protein. This sample has over 700,000 distinct CDR3 sequences; just under 30% occur once, and the top ten carry 0.55% to 0.65%. What was sequenced was blood. This clonotype was obtained from a girl aged 10-17 years with multiple sclerosis. V and J are TRBV10-3 and TRBJ2-7; TRBD2 aligns across 7 bases. The CDR3 coding sequence is TGTGCCATCAGTCCCCTCGGCGGGAGCATTCGCGAGCAGTACTTC. Protein: CAISPLGGSIREQYF.